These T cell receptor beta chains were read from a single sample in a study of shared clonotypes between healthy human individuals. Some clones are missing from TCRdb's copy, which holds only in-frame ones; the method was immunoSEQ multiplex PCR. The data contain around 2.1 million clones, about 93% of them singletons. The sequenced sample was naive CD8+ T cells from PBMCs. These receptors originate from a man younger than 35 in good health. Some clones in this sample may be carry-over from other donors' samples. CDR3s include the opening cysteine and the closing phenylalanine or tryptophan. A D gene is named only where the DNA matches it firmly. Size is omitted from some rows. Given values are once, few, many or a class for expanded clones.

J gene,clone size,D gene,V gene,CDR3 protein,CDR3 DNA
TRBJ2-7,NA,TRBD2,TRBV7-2,CASSPLAGAYEQYF,TGTGCCAGCAGCCCGCTAGCGGGGGCCTACGAGCAGTACTTC
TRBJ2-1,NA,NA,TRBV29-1,CSVEPESSYNEQFF,TGCAGCGTTGAACCGGAGAGCTCCTACAATGAGCAGTTCTTC
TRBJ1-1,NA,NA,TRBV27,CASSFRDRAFF,TGTGCCAGCAGTTTCCGGGACCGAGCTTTCTTT
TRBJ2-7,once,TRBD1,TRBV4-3,CASSQGLGQLYEQYF,TGCGCCAGCAGCCAAGGTCTGGGACAGTTATACGAGCAGTACTTC
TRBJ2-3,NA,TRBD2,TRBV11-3,CASSHRGVLAGEVDTQYF,TGTGCCAGCAGCCATCGCGGGGTCTTAGCGGGAGAAGTGGATACGCAGTATTTT
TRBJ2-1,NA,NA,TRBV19,CASSSLRDTYNEQFF,TGTGCCAGTAGTAGCCTCCGCGACACCTACAATGAGCAGTTCTTC
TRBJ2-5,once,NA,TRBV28,CASSLAATGNWETQYF,TGTGCCAGCAGTTTAGCGGCAACAGGGAATTGGGAGACCCAGTACTTC
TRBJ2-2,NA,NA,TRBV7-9,CASRRVGELFF,TGTGCCAGCAGGCGCGTGGGGGAGCTGTTTTTT
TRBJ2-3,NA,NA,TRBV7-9,CASSTIGTADTQYF,TGTGCCAGCAGCACGATAGGCACAGCAGATACGCAGTATTTT
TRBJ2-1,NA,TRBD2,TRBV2,CASRIERTSGGSSYNEQFF,TGTGCCAGCCGTATTGAGAGGACTAGCGGGGGCAGCTCCTACAATGAGCAGTTCTTC
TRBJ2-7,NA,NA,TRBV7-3,CASSLIGGPWNEQYF,TGTGCCAGCAGCTTAATTGGTGGTCCCTGGAACGAGCAGTACTTC
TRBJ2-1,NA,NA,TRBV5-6,CASSYGWGQQFF,TGTGCCAGCAGCTATGGCTGGGGACAGCAGTTCTTC
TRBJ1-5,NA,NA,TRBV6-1,CASSEGPGRGQPQHF,TGTGCCAGCAGTGAAGGACCAGGGCGAGGTCAGCCCCAGCATTTT
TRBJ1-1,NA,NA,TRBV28,CASSLLGMNTEAFF,TGTGCCAGCAGTTTATTAGGGATGAACACTGAAGCTTTCTTT
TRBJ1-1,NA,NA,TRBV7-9,CASSPVLRIAEAFF,TGTGCCAGCAGCCCCGTTCTAAGGATCGCTGAAGCTTTCTTT
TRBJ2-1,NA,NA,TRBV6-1,CASSDFTNYNEQFF,TGTGCCAGCAGTGATTTCACCAATTACAATGAGCAGTTCTTC
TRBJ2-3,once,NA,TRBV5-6,CASSFTPSTDTQYF,TGTGCCAGCAGCTTTACTCCAAGCACAGATACGCAGTATTTT
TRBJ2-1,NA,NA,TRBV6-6,CASSEVGSDEQFF,TGTGCCAGCAGTGAGGTAGGGTCGGATGAGCAGTTCTTC
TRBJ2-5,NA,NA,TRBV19,CASSPNHRLGRQETQYF,TGTGCCAGTAGTCCTAATCACAGACTAGGCCGCCAAGAGACCCAGTACTTC
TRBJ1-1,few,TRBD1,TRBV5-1,CASSFSHRGPPEAFF,TGCGCCAGCAGCTTCTCACACAGGGGTCCCCCTGAAGCTTTCTTT
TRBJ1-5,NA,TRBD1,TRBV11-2,CASSLWTGADQPQHF,TGTGCCAGCAGCTTATGGACAGGGGCCGATCAGCCCCAGCATTTT
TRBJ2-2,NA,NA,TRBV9,CASSVSQGGELFF,TGTGCCAGCAGCGTCAGTCAGGGCGGGGAGCTGTTTTTT
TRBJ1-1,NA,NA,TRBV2,CASSELQEAFF,TGTGCCAGCAGTGAATTACAGGAAGCTTTCTTT
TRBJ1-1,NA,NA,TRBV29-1,CSAERVTEAFF,TGCAGCGCTGAAAGGGTAACTGAAGCTTTCTTT
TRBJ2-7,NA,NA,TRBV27,CASGEGRSYEQYF,TGTGCCAGCGGAGAAGGGCGTTCGTACGAGCAGTACTTC
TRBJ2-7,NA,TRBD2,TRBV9,CASSAGTSGYEQYF,TGTGCCAGCAGCGCCGGGACTAGCGGCTACGAGCAGTACTTC
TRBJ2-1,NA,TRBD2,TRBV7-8,CASSLDTAGGPFGDEQFF,TGTGCCAGCAGCTTAGATACAGCGGGAGGGCCCTTTGGGGATGAGCAGTTCTTC
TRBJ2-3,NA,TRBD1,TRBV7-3,CASSPRGSSTDTQYF,TGTGCCAGCAGCCCCAGGGGGTCTAGCACAGATACGCAGTATTTT
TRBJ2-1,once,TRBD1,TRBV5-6,CASSRTGAGSSYNEQFF,TGTGCCAGCAGCCGGACAGGGGCGGGAAGCTCCTACAATGAGCAGTTCTTC
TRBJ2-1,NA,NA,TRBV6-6,CASSYGHPNEQFF,TGTGCCAGCAGTTACGGACACCCCAATGAGCAGTTCTTC
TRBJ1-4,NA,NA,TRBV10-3,CAISESGSLQGNEKLFF,TGTGCCATCAGTGAGTCTGGGTCGTTGCAGGGAAATGAAAAACTGTTTTTT
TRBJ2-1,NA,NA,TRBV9,CASSVDLSGRGRNEQFF,TGTGCCAGCAGCGTAGATCTTAGCGGACGGGGTAGGAATGAGCAGTTCTTC
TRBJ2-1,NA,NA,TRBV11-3,CASSPDLTRGNEQFF,TGTGCCAGCAGCCCCGACCTAACACGGGGGAATGAGCAGTTCTTC
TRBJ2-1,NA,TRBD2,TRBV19,CASTGGSKDEQFF,TGTGCCAGTACGGGAGGTTCCAAGGATGAGCAGTTCTTC
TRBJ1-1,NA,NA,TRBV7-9,CASSTPGSGATEAFF,TGTGCCAGCAGCACTCCTGGTTCAGGGGCCACTGAAGCTTTCTTT
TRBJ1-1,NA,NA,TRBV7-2,CASSLFGPSNTEAFF,TGTGCCAGCAGCTTATTTGGGCCGTCGAACACTGAAGCTTTCTTT
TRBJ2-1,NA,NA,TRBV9,CASSPPRGLHYNEQFF,TGTGCCAGCAGCCCCCCCCGAGGCCTCCATTACAATGAGCAGTTCTTC
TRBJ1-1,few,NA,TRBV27,CASSLWAGSSSEAFF,TGTGCCAGCAGTTTATGGGCAGGGTCGTCATCTGAAGCTTTCTTT
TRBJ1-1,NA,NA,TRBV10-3,CAISESIRDTEAFF,TGTGCCATCAGTGAGTCAATCAGGGACACTGAAGCTTTCTTT
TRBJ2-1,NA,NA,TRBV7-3,CASSLSGIGPEQFF,TGTGCCAGCAGCTTATCCGGCATCGGGCCTGAGCAGTTCTTC
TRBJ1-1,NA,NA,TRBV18,CASSPTDPVAFF,TGTGCCAGCTCACCAACCGACCCCGTGGCTTTCTTT
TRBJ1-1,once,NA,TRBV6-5,CASSYAENTEAFF,TGTGCCAGCAGTTATGCAGAGAACACTGAAGCTTTCTTT
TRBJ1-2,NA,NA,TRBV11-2,CASSTTAFYGYTF,TGTGCCAGCAGCACGACAGCGTTCTATGGCTACACCTTC
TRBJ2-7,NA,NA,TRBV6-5,CASSYSGESPYEQYF,TGTGCCAGCAGTTACTCCGGGGAGTCTCCCTACGAGCAGTACTTC
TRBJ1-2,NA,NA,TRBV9,CASSVASGEPNYGYTF,TGTGCCAGCAGCGTAGCGTCAGGGGAGCCTAACTATGGCTACACCTTC
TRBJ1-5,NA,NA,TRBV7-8,CASSPMALRGNQPQHF,TGTGCCAGCAGCCCAATGGCCCTCAGGGGCAATCAGCCCCAGCATTTT
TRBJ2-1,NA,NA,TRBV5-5,CASSLAGAPYNEQFF,TGTGCCAGCAGCTTGGCGGGAGCCCCCTACAATGAGCAGTTCTTC
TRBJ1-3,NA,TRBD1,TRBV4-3,CASSHTGTGAGNTIYF,TGCGCCAGCAGCCATACCGGGACAGGGGCTGGAAACACCATATATTTT
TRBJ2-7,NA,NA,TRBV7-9,CASSPGGYEQYF,TGTGCCAGCAGCCCCGGCGGCTACGAGCAGTACTTC
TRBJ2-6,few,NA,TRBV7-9,CLSGANVLTF,TGTTTGTCTGGGGCCAACGTCCTGACTTTC
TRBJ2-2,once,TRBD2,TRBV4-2,CASSQEVGRGYTGELFF,TGTGCCAGCAGCCAAGAGGTCGGGAGGGGGTACACCGGGGAGCTGTTTTTT
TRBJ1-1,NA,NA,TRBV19,CASARNTEAFF,TGTGCCAGCGCAAGGAACACTGAAGCTTTCTTT